The present T cell receptor (beta chain) was sequenced within a study of T cell responses to AZD1222 COVID-19 vaccine. Here immunoSEQ multiplex PCR was the method, and the copy in TCRdb shows in-frame clones only, minus some. This table has about 180,000 clones, 85% to 95% appearing once. Germline V gives CDR1 ENHRY, CDR2 SYGVKD. V gave up 6 bases and J gave up 0 bases, with 12 bases separating them. This CDR3 is built from 15 residues. The genes are TRBV10-3 and TRBJ1-5; the D is unclear. This material consisted of peripheral blood, taken 28 days after the second AZD1222 dose. The clonotype originates from an adult who received the AZD1222 COVID-19 vaccine. As DNA, the CDR3 is TGTGCCATCAGCGAAAGGGTTAATAGCAATCAGCCCCAGCATTTT. It translates to CAISERVNSNQPQHF.